This T cell receptor (beta chain) derives from a study of shared clonotypes between healthy human individuals. Whole-study results and caveats: Inspection by rarefaction showed sorted-subset sequencing to be incomplete despite large depth. Clonotype sharing across several donors was observed for about 5.2% of naive CD4 clonotypes.

V lost 4 bases to trimming and J lost 6 bases, with 16 bases between them. CDR1 is SGHNT, CDR2 YYREEE, per germline (reference sequence). The CDR3 contains 15 residues. Clones were read by immunoSEQ multiplex PCR, and TCRdb kept only the in-frame ones, dropping some. This table has hundreds of thousands of clones, 90% to 97% appearing once. Of note for this clone: What it recognizes is unknown.

This chain links TRBV5-4 with TRBJ1-4; D is perhaps TRBD1 (6 bases). The sample consisted of naive CD4+ T cells sorted from blood. Subset here: CD45RA+ positively selected. The origin of this receptor is a woman aged 25 to 39 in good health. The CDR3 sequence: CASSPSARGDEKLFF. The DNA of the CDR3 is TGTGCCAGCAGCCCCAGCGCCAGGGGCGATGAAAAACTGTTTTTT.